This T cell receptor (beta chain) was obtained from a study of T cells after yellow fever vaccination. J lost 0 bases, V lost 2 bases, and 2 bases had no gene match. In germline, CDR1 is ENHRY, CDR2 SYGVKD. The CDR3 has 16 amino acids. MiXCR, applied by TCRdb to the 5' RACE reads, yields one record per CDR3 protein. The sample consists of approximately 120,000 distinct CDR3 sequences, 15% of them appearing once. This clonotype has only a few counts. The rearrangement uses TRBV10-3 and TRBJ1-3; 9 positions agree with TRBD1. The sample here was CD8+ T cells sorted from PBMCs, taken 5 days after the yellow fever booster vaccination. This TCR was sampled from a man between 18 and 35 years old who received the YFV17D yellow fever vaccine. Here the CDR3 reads CAISEGQGPSGNTIYF. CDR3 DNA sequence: TGTGCCATCAGTGAGGGACAGGGGCCCTCTGGAAACACCATATATTTT.